This TCR beta chain stems from a study of blood T cell repertoires in COVID-19. Across the study: From the United States, Italy and Spain came samples of acute and convalescent COVID-19. PBMCs, B-cell-depleted T cells, or T cells provided the cDNA or gDNA that made up the material.

Here immunoSEQ multiplex PCR was the method, and the copy in TCRdb shows in-frame clones only, minus some. The sample yields fewer than 250,000 clones, just over 85% seen once. The Seattle patients joined while their infection was active and were tracked longitudinally afterward. The CDR3 loop spans 13 amino acids. V was shortened by 8 bases and J by 4 bases, with 12 bases between the two germline ends. Germline loops: CDR1 SNHLY, CDR2 FYNNEI. Sequenced sample: peripheral blood. The V and J genes are TRBV2 and TRBJ1-5; possible D gene TRBD1, 5 bases. This TCR was sampled from a man aged 45-60 years with COVID-19, enrolled during active disease. The CDR3 sequence is CASLGGLNQPQHF. The CDR3 nucleotides read TGTGCCAGCCTCGGGGGTCTAAATCAGCCCCAGCATTTT.